These T cell receptor beta chains were read from a single sample in a study of blood T cell repertoires in COVID-19. Generated by immunoSEQ multiplex PCR, the TCRdb table keeps only in-frame clones and is missing some. The sample comprises 540,000 or so clones, 85% to 90% of which are singletons, and less than 9% rests with the top ten. Sequencing used peripheral blood. These receptors all come from a woman aged 50 to 65 with COVID-19, enrolled during active disease. The CDR3 runs from the conserved cysteine through the conserved F or W. The D gene is left open where the match is weak. Only some rows state a clone size, as once, few, many or a class for expanded clones.

V gene	clone size	J gene	D gene	CDR3 protein	CDR3 DNA
TRBV5-1	few	TRBJ1-3	TRBD1	CASSLGTGASSGNTIYF	TGCGCCAGCAGCTTGGGCACAGGGGCGAGCTCTGGAAACACCATATATTTT
TRBV5-6	.	TRBJ2-7	TRBD1	CASSLTGGETEQYF	TGTGCCAGCAGCTTGACAGGGGGCGAAACCGAGCAGTACTTC
TRBV5-1	.	TRBJ2-2	TRBD1	CASSLRQGAGELFF	TGCGCCAGCAGCCTCCGACAGGGGGCCGGGGAGCTGTTTTTT
TRBV5-1	.	TRBJ2-2	.	CASSLIPGVANTGELFF	TGCGCCAGCAGCCTGATACCCGGGGTAGCCAACACCGGGGAGCTGTTTTTT
TRBV19	.	TRBJ1-5	.	CASSIGFQGWQPQHF	TGTGCCAGTAGTATAGGATTCCAGGGATGGCAGCCCCAGCATTTT
TRBV9	.	TRBJ1-6	.	CASSGQNSPLHF	TGTGCCAGCAGCGGACAGAATTCACCCCTCCACTTT
TRBV10-2	.	TRBJ1-3	TRBD1	CASSETGQVLRGNTIYF	TGCGCCAGCAGTGAGACGGGACAGGTCCTCAGGGGAAACACCATATATTTT
TRBV5-4	.	TRBJ2-5	TRBD1	CASSSGTGKETQYF	TGTGCCAGCAGTTCCGGGACAGGGAAGGAGACCCAGTACTTC
TRBV6-1	once	TRBJ1-4	TRBD1	CATKGTGGEKLFF	TGTGCCACAAAAGGGACAGGGGGTGAAAAACTGTTTTTT
TRBV6-1	.	TRBJ1-2	TRBD1	CASSEDFHGTAYGYTF	TGTGCCAGCAGTGAAGACTTCCACGGGACAGCCTATGGCTACACCTTC
TRBV5-8	once	TRBJ1-4	TRBD1	CASSEGQGPTTNEKLFF	TGTGCCAGCAGCGAAGGACAGGGGCCGACAACTAATGAAAAACTGTTTTTT
TRBV28	.	TRBJ2-7	TRBD1	CASSLGRGFSYEQYF	TGTGCCAGCAGTTTAGGCAGGGGGTTCTCCTACGAGCAGTACTTC
TRBV30	once	TRBJ2-7	.	CAWTNLRQAPYEQYF	TGTGCCTGGACCAACCTCCGACAGGCTCCCTACGAGCAGTACTTC
TRBV6-5	.	TRBJ2-7	.	CASGETGPQQYF	TGTGCCAGCGGCGAAACAGGGCCACAGCAGTACTTC
TRBV6-4	.	TRBJ1-2	TRBD1	CASGTGGGYTF	TGTGCCAGCGGGACAGGAGGAGGCTACACCTTC
TRBV3-1/TRBV3-2	once	TRBJ2-1	.	CASSQFVGAVSEQFF	TGTGCCAGCAGCCAATTTGTGGGGGCGGTAAGTGAGCAGTTCTTC
TRBV18	.	TRBJ1-3	.	CASSPPGQFSGNTIYF	TGTGCCAGCTCACCACCCGGACAGTTCTCTGGAAACACCATATATTTT
TRBV28	.	TRBJ1-1	TRBD1	CASSRYMTGATEAFF	TGTGCCAGCAGTCGATATATGACAGGGGCTACTGAAGCTTTCTTT
TRBV25-1	.	TRBJ2-7	.	CASSGLYEQYF	TGTGCCAGCAGTGGACTCTACGAGCAGTACTTC
TRBV28	once	TRBJ1-6	.	CASSPLADYNSPLHF	TGTGCCAGCAGTCCCCTTGCGGACTATAATTCACCCCTCCACTTT
TRBV6-2/TRBV6-3	.	TRBJ1-5	.	CASSLREAQPQHF	TGTGCCAGCAGTCTACGGGAGGCCCAGCCCCAGCATTTT
TRBV10-3	.	TRBJ2-7	TRBD1	CAIRGAGGSSYEQYF	TGTGCCATCAGGGGGGCAGGGGGCTCCTCCTACGAGCAGTACTTC
TRBV6-5	.	TRBJ1-5	.	CASSPTGYQPQHF	TGTGCCAGCAGTCCTACAGGGTATCAGCCCCAGCATTTT
TRBV28	.	TRBJ1-2	.	CASSPIGNGVYGYTF	TGTGCCAGCAGCCCGATCGGGAATGGGGTTTATGGCTACACCTTC
TRBV7-3	.	TRBJ1-2	TRBD1	CASSATGSSYGYTF	TGTGCCAGCAGCGCGACAGGGTCTAGCTATGGCTACACCTTC
TRBV5-6	.	TRBJ2-2	.	CASSLGDGELFF	TGTGCCAGCAGCTTAGGGGACGGGGAGCTGTTTTTT
TRBV6-6	.	TRBJ1-1	.	CASSRAGVDTEAFF	TGTGCCAGCAGTCGGGCAGGGGTGGACACTGAAGCTTTCTTT
TRBV18	.	TRBJ2-3	.	CASSLDRTTDTQYF	TGTGCCAGCTCACTCGACAGAACCACAGATACGCAGTATTTT
TRBV7-2	.	TRBJ1-2	TRBD1	CASSLGDRGANYGYTF	TGTGCCAGCAGCCTTGGCGACAGGGGAGCTAACTATGGCTACACCTTC
TRBV18	.	TRBJ2-7	.	CASSPRRDDEQYF	TGTGCCAGCTCACCGAGGAGGGACGACGAGCAGTACTTC
TRBV2	.	TRBJ2-7	.	CASSVTDGVGEQYF	TGTGCCAGCAGTGTCACGGACGGGGTCGGGGAGCAGTACTTC
TRBV6-5	.	TRBJ1-1	.	CASTRENTEAFF	TGTGCCAGCACCCGCGAGAACACTGAAGCTTTCTTT
TRBV12-5	.	TRBJ1-1	.	CASGRSKGQEAFF	TGTGCTAGTGGCCGAAGTAAGGGACAAGAAGCTTTCTTT
TRBV6-5	once	TRBJ2-1	TRBD1	CASSSYEGAEQFF	TGTGCCAGCAGTTCTTATGAGGGGGCTGAGCAGTTCTTC
TRBV7-2	once	TRBJ2-1	TRBD2	CASSLVRGGVEEQFF	TGTGCCAGCAGCTTAGTCCGGGGGGGCGTCGAGGAGCAGTTCTTC
TRBV6-5	.	TRBJ2-2	TRBD2	CASRGGGNTGELFF	TGTGCCAGCAGGGGCGGGGGGAACACCGGGGAGCTGTTTTTT
TRBV18	.	TRBJ1-5	.	CASSPTRGQGRNQPQHF	TGTGCCAGCTCACCTACGCGGGGGCAAGGGAGGAATCAGCCCCAGCATTTT
TRBV28	.	TRBJ2-3	.	CASSSTILNGTYSTDTQYF	TGTGCCAGCAGTTCAACTATCCTGAACGGGACATACAGCACAGATACGCAGTATTTT
TRBV25-1	.	TRBJ1-2	.	CASSETVAGYTF	TGTGCCAGCAGTGAAACGGTCGCTGGCTACACCTTC
TRBV9	.	TRBJ2-7	TRBD1	CASSVDPGTGYEQYF	TGTGCCAGCAGCGTAGACCCCGGGACAGGCTACGAGCAGTACTTC
TRBV28	.	TRBJ2-3	TRBD2	CASSLGTSGTSTDTQYF	TGTGCCAGCAGTTTAGGGACTAGCGGGACGAGCACAGATACGCAGTATTTT
TRBV12-3/TRBV12-4	.	TRBJ2-7	.	CASSLGLEQYF	TGTGCCAGCAGTTTGGGCCTCGAGCAGTACTTC
TRBV29-1	.	TRBJ1-1	.	CSVDRPIQNTEAFF	TGCAGCGTCGACAGACCGATACAGAACACTGAAGCTTTCTTT
TRBV27	.	TRBJ1-5	.	CASSPSRGNQPQHF	TGTGCCAGCAGTCCCTCCAGGGGCAATCAGCCCCAGCATTTT
TRBV11-1	.	TRBJ2-7	.	CASSSRGGPYEQYF	TGTGCCAGCAGCTCGAGGGGGGGCCCCTACGAGCAGTACTTC
TRBV5-1	.	TRBJ1-1	TRBD1	CASSLQGANTEAFF	TGCGCCAGCAGCTTGCAGGGGGCAAACACTGAAGCTTTCTTT
TRBV11-2	.	TRBJ2-6	.	CASSLGAGWGLSGANVLTF	TGTGCCAGCAGCTTAGGCGCAGGGTGGGGCCTCTCTGGGGCCAACGTCCTGACTTTC
TRBV19	.	TRBJ1-1	.	CASSAGWNTEAFF	TGTGCCAGTAGTGCAGGATGGAACACTGAAGCTTTCTTT
TRBV20-1	.	TRBJ1-1	.	CSASHGGPTEAFF	TGCAGTGCTAGTCACGGGGGGCCCACTGAAGCTTTCTTT
TRBV19	.	TRBJ2-1	TRBD2	CASSMEAGGAYNEQFF	TGTGCCAGTAGTATGGAAGCGGGGGGAGCCTACAATGAGCAGTTCTTC
TRBV14	.	TRBJ1-1	TRBD1	CASSQDPGQGTSEAFF	TGTGCCAGCAGCCAAGATCCCGGACAGGGGACTTCGGAAGCTTTCTTT
TRBV18	.	TRBJ2-3	TRBD2	CASSPPAGRGDTQYF	TGTGCCAGCTCACCACCGGCTGGGAGGGGAGATACGCAGTATTTT
TRBV5-1	once	TRBJ1-4	TRBD1	CASSFGTGIEKLFF	TGCGCCAGCAGCTTCGGGACAGGGATTGAAAAACTGTTTTTT
TRBV9	.	TRBJ2-1	TRBD2	CASSASGGPYNEQFF	TGTGCCAGCAGCGCAAGCGGGGGGCCCTACAATGAGCAGTTCTTC